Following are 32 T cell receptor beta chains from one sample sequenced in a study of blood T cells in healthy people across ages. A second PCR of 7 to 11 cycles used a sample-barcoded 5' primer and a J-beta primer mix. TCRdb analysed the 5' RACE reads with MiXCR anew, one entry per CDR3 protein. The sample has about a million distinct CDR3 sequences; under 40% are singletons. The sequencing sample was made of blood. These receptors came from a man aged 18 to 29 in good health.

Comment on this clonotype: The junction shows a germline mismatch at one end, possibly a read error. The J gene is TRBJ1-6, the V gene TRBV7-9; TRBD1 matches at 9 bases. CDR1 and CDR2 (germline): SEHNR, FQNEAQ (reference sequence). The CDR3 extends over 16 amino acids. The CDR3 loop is CASSLSGGTGNSPLHF. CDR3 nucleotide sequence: TGTGCTAGCAGCTTAAGTGGTGGGACAGGGAATTCACCCCTCCACTTT. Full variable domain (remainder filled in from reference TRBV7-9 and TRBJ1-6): DTGVSQNPRHKITKRGQNVTFRCDPISEHNRLYWYRQTLGQGPEFLTYFQNEAQLEKSRLLSDRFSAERPKGSFSTLEIQRTEQGDSAMYLCASSLSGGTGNSPLHFGNGTRLTVT.

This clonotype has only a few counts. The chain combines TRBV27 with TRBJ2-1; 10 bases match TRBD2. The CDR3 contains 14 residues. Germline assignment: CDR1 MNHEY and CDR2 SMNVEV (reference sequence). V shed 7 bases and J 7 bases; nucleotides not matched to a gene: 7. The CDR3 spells CASNRLAGVNEQFF. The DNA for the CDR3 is TGTGCCAGCAACCGGCTAGCGGGGGTGAATGAGCAGTTCTTC.

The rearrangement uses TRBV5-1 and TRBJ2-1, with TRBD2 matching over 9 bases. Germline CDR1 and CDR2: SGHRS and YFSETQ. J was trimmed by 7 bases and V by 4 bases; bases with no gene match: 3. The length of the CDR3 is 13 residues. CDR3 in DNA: TGCGCCAGCAGCCCCCTAGCGGGGAATGAGCAGTTCTTC. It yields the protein CASSPLAGNEQFF.

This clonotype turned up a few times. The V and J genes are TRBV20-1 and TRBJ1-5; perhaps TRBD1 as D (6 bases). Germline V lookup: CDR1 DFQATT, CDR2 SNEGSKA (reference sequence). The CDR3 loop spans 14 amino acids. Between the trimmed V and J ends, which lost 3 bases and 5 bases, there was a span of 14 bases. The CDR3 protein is CSASPGGIDQPQHF. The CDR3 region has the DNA TGCAGTGCTAGCCCGGGGGGCATAGATCAGCCCCAGCATTTT.

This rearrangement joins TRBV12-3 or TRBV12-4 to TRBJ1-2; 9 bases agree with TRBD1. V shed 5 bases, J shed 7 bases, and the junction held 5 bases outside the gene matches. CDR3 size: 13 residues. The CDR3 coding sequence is TGTGCCAGCAGTATTACAGGGGGCCGTGGCTACACCTTC. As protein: CASSITGGRGYTF.

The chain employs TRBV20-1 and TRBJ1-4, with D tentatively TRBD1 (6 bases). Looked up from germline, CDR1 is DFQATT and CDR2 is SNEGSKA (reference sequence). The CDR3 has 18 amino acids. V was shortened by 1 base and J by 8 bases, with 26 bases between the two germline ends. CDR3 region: CSARGSQKSDRIGEKLFF. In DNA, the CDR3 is TGCAGTGCTAGAGGATCACAAAAATCTGACAGGATAGGAGAAAAACTGTTTTTT.

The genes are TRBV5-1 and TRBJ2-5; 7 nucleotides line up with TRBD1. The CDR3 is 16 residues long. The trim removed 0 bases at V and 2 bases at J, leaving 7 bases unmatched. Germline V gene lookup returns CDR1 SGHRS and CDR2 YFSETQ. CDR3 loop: CASSLDRDRAQETQYF. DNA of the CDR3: TGCGCCAGCAGCTTGGATCGTGACAGGGCTCAAGAGACCCAGTACTTC. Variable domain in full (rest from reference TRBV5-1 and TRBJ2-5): KAGVTQTPRYLIKTRGQQVTLSCSPISGHRSVSWYQQTPGQGLQFLFEYFSETQRNKGNFPGRFSGRQFSNSRSEMNVSTLELGDSALYLCASSLDRDRAQETQYFGPGTRLLVL.

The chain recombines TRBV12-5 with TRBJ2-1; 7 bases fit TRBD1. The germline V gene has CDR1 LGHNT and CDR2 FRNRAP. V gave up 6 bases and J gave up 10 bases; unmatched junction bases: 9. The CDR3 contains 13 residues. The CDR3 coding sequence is TGTGCTAGTGGCCGGCCCGACAGGGAAGAGCAGTTCTTC. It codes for CASGRPDREEQFF.

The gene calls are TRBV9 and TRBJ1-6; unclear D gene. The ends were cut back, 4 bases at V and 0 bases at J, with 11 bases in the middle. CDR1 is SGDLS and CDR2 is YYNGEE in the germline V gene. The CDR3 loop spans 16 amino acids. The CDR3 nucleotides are TGTGCCAGCAGCCCCCGAGCGGGCTCCTATAATTCACCCCTCCACTTT. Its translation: CASSPRAGSYNSPLHF.

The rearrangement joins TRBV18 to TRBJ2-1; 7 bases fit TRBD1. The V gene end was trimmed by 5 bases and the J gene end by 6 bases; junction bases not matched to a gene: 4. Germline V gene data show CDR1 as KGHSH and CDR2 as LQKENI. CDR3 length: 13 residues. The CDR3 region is CASSETGANEQFF. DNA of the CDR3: TGTGCCAGCTCAGAAACAGGGGCCAATGAGCAGTTCTTC.

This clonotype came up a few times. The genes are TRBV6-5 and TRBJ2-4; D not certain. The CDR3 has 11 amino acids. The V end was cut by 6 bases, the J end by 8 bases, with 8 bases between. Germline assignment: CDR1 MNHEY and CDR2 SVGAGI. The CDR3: CASSTGDIQYF. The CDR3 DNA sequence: TGTGCCAGCAGCACCGGCGACATTCAGTACTTC.

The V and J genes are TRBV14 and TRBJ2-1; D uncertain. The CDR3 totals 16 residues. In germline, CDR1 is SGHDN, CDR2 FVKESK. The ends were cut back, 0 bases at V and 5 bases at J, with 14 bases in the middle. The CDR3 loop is CASSQDIVRPDNEQFF. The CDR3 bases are TGTGCCAGCAGCCAAGATATCGTTCGGCCAGACAATGAGCAGTTCTTC.

The DNA of the CDR3 is TGTGCCAGCAGTCCCGGACTGCAACATCAGCCCCAGCATTTT. It codes for CASSPGLQHQPQHF. The chain combines TRBV6-5 with TRBJ1-5; no definite D call. Germline values: CDR1 MNHEY, CDR2 SVGAGI. The CDR3 is 14 amino acids. With 5 bases removed from V and 5 bases from J, the gap between germline ends came to 13 bases.

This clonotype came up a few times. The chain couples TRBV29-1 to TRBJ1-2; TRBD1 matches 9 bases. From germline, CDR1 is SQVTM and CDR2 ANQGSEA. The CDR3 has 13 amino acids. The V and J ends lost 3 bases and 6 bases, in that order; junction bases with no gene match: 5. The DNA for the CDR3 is TGCAGCGTTGAGGGCCGGACAGGGGATGGCTACACCTTC. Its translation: CSVEGRTGDGYTF. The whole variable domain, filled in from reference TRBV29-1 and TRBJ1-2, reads SAVISQKPSRDICQRGTSLTIQCQVDSQVTMMFWYRQQPGQSLTLIATANQGSEATYESGFVIDKFPISRPNLTFSTLTVSNMSPEDSSIYLCSVEGRTGDGYTFGSGTRLTVV.

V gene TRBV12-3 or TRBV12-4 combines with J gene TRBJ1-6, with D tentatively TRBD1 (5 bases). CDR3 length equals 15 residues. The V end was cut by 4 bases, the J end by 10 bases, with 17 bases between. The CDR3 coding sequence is TGTGCCAGCAGTTGGTCAACGGGGGGTAGCTCACCCCTCCACTTT. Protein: CASSWSTGGSSPLHF.

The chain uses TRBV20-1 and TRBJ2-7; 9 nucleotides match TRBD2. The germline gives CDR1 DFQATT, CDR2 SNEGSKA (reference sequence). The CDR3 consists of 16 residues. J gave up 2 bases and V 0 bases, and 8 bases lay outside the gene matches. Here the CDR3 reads CSARDRRLAATYEQYF. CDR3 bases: TGCAGTGCTAGAGATCGACGACTAGCGGCAACCTACGAGCAGTACTTC.

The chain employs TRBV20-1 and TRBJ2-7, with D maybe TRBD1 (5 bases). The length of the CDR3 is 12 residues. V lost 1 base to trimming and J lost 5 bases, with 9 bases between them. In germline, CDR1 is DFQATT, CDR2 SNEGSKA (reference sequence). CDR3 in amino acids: CSARAQGHEQYF. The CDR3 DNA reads TGCAGTGCTAGAGCCCAGGGCCACGAGCAGTACTTC.

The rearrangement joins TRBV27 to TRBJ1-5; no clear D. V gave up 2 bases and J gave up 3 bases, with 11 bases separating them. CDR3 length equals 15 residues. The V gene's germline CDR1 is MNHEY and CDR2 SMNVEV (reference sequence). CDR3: CASSLGQGPNQPQHF. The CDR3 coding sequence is TGTGCCAGCAGTTTAGGTCAAGGGCCCAATCAGCCCCAGCATTTT.

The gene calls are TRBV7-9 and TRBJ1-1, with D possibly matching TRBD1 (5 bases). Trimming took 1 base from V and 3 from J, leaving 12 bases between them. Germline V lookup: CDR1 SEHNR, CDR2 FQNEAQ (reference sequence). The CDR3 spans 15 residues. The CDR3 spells CASSLGDQGYTEAFF. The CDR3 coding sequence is TGTGCCAGCAGCTTAGGGGATCAGGGTTACACTGAAGCTTTCTTT.

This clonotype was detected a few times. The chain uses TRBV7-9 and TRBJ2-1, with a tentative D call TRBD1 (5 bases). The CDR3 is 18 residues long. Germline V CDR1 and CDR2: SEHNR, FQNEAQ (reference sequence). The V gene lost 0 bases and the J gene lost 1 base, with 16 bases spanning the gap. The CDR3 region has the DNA TGTGCCAGCAGCTTAGCCCTTCGGACAAGAGTGTCCTACAATGAGCAGTTCTTC. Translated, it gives CASSLALRTRVSYNEQFF.

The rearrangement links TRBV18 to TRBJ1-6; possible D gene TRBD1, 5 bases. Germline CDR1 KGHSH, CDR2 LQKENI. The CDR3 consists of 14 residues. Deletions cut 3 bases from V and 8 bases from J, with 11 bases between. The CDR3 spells CASSPSTQDSPLHF. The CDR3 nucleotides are TGTGCCAGCTCACCTAGTACACAGGATTCACCCCTCCACTTT.

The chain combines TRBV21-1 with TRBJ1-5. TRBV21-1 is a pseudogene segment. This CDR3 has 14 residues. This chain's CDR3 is CASSPSRVGQPQHF. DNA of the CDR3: TGTGCCAGCAGCCCTAGCAGGGTCGGTCAGCCCCAGCATTTT.

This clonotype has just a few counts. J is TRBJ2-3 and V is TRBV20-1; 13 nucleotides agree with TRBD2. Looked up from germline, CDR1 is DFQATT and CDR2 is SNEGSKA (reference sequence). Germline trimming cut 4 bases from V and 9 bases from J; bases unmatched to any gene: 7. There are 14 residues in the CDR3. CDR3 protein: CSAILAGGGRTQYF. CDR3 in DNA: TGCAGTGCTATACTAGCGGGGGGGGGCCGGACGCAGTATTTT.

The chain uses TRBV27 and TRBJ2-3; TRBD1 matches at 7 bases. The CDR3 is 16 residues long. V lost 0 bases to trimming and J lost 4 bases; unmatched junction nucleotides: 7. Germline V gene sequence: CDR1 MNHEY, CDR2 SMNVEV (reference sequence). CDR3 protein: CASSLSRTGVADTQYF. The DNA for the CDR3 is TGTGCCAGCAGTTTATCCCGTACAGGGGTGGCAGATACGCAGTATTTT.

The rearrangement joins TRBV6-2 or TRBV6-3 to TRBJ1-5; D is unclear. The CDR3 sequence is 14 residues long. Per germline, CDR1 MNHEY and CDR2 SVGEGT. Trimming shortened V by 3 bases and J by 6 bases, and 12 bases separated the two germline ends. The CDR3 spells CASSYRRSSQPQHF. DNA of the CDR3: TGTGCCAGCAGTTATAGACGCTCGAGTCAGCCCCAGCATTTT.

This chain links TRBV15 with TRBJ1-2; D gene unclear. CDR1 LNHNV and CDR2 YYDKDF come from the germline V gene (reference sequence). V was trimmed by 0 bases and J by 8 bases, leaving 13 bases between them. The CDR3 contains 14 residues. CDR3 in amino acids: CATSRENIVDGYTF. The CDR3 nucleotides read TGTGCCACCAGCAGAGAGAACATTGTGGACGGCTACACCTTC.

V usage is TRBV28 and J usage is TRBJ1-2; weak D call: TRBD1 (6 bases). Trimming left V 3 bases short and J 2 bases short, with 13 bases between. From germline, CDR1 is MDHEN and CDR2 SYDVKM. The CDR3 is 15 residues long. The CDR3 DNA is TGTGCCAGCAGTTTCCTAAACAGGGACAACTATGGCTACACCTTC. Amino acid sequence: CASSFLNRDNYGYTF.

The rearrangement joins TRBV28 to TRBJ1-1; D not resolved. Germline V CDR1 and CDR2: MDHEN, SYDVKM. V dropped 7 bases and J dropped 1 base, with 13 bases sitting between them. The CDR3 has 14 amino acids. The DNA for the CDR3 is TGTGCCAGCAACGAAGGGTGGAGGAACACTGAAGCTTTCTTT. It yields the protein CASNEGWRNTEAFF.

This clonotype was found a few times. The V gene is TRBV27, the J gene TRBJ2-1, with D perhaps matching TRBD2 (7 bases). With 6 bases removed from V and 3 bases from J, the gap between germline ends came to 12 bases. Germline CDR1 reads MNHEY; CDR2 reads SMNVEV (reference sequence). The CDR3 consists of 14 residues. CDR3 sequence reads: CASSGGLDYNEQFF. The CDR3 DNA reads TGTGCCAGCAGCGGGGGGCTGGACTACAATGAGCAGTTCTTC.

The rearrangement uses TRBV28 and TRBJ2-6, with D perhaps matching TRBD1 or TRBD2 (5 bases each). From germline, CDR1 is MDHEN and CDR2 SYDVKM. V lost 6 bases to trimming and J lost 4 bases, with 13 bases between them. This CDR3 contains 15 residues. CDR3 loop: CASRNRRTGANVLTF. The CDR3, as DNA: TGTGCCAGCAGGAACAGGAGGACGGGGGCCAACGTCCTGACTTTC.

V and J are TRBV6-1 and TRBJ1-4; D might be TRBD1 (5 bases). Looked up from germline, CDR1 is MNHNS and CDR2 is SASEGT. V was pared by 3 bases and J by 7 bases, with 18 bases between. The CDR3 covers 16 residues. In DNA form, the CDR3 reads TGTGCCAGCAGTGATCAGTGGGAGGGCGGGGGTGAAAAACTGTTTTTT. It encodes CASSDQWEGGGEKLFF.

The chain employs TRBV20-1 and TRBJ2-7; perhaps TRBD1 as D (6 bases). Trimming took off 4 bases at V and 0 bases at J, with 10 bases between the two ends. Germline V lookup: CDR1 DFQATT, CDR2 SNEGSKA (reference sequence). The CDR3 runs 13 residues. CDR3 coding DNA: TGCAGTGCTAAAGACAGGAGCTCCTACGAGCAGTACTTC. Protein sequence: CSAKDRSSYEQYF.